The rows below give T cell receptor beta chains drawn from one sample of a study of blood T cell repertoires in COVID-19. Method: immunoSEQ multiplex PCR; TCRdb's copy keeps in-frame clones and lacks some. The sample comprises 200,000 to 300,000 clones, 70% to 90% of which are singletons, and about 3.5% rests with the top ten. The sequenced sample was PBMCs or T cells enriched from blood (not recorded which). These receptors were taken from a woman between 35 and 50 years old with acute COVID-19. Both conserved end residues are part of each CDR3. D genes are given only for firm matches. Where a row states a size, it is once, few, many or the class of an expanded clone; other rows omit it.

clone_size: NA
j_call: TRBJ2-1
d_call: NA
v_call: TRBV7-6
cdr3_aa: CASSSLGASSYNEQFF
cdr3_nt: TGTGCCAGCAGCTCCCTAGGGGCCAGCTCCTACAATGAGCAGTTCTTC

clone_size: NA
j_call: TRBJ1-4
d_call: NA
v_call: TRBV6-5
cdr3_aa: CASSYSQGIGEKLFF
cdr3_nt: TGTGCCAGCAGTTACTCGCAGGGGATCGGGGAAAAACTGTTTTTT

clone_size: few
j_call: TRBJ2-1
d_call: TRBD2
v_call: TRBV9
cdr3_aa: CASSPRSLAGHNEQFF
cdr3_nt: TGTGCCAGCAGCCCGAGATCACTAGCGGGGCACAATGAGCAGTTCTTC

clone_size: NA
j_call: TRBJ2-1
d_call: NA
v_call: TRBV7-3
cdr3_aa: CASSLTGGKGNEQFF
cdr3_nt: TGTGCCAGCAGCTTAACAGGGGGTAAGGGCAATGAGCAGTTCTTC

clone_size: NA
j_call: TRBJ1-2
d_call: NA
v_call: TRBV9
cdr3_aa: CASSVGGGLGGYTF
cdr3_nt: TGTGCCAGCAGCGTAGGTGGGGGCCTGGGGGGCTACACCTTC

clone_size: NA
j_call: TRBJ1-1
d_call: NA
v_call: TRBV6-5
cdr3_aa: CASSPTGMNTEAFF
cdr3_nt: TGTGCCAGCAGCCCGACAGGAATGAACACTGAAGCTTTCTTT

clone_size: NA
j_call: TRBJ2-7
d_call: NA
v_call: TRBV4-1
cdr3_aa: CASSQATSAANPYEQYF
cdr3_nt: TGCGCCAGCAGCCAAGCAACTTCAGCGGCGAACCCCTACGAGCAGTACTTC

clone_size: few
j_call: TRBJ2-5
d_call: NA
v_call: TRBV24-1
cdr3_aa: CATSESQETQYF
cdr3_nt: TGTGCCACCAGTGAGTCGCAAGAGACCCAGTACTTC

clone_size: NA
j_call: TRBJ2-1
d_call: NA
v_call: TRBV7-9
cdr3_aa: CASSLAGGTLREQFF
cdr3_nt: TGTGCCAGCAGCTTAGCGGGAGGTACACTCCGGGAGCAGTTCTTC

clone_size: once
j_call: TRBJ2-7
d_call: NA
v_call: TRBV7-2
cdr3_aa: CASSLEWTRASSEQYF
cdr3_nt: TGTGCCAGCAGCTTAGAATGGACACGAGCCTCCTCCGAGCAGTACTTC

clone_size: NA
j_call: TRBJ1-2
d_call: TRBD1
v_call: TRBV11-3
cdr3_aa: CASSPGQTIYGYTF
cdr3_nt: TGTGCCAGCAGTCCGGGACAGACCATATATGGCTACACCTTC

clone_size: NA
j_call: TRBJ1-5
d_call: NA
v_call: TRBV19
cdr3_aa: CASSNGQPQHF
cdr3_nt: TGTGCCAGTAGTAACGGGCAGCCCCAGCATTTT

clone_size: NA
j_call: TRBJ2-7
d_call: TRBD1
v_call: TRBV11-3
cdr3_aa: CASSSSGGSGIEQYF
cdr3_nt: TGTGCCAGCAGCTCCTCAGGGGGTTCAGGGATCGAGCAGTACTTC

clone_size: NA
j_call: TRBJ1-2
d_call: NA
v_call: TRBV4-1
cdr3_aa: CASSQVSVGLSYGYTF
cdr3_nt: TGCGCCAGCAGCCAAGTATCGGTGGGGCTGAGCTATGGCTACACCTTC

clone_size: NA
j_call: TRBJ1-2
d_call: NA
v_call: TRBV21-1
cdr3_aa: CASSKRQGRGYTF
cdr3_nt: TGTGCCAGCAGCAAAAGGCAGGGTCGTGGCTACACCTTC

clone_size: NA
j_call: TRBJ2-7
d_call: TRBD1
v_call: TRBV11-2
cdr3_aa: CASREPGQGYEQYF
cdr3_nt: TGTGCCAGCAGGGAGCCGGGACAGGGGTATGAGCAGTACTTC

clone_size: NA
j_call: TRBJ1-2
d_call: NA
v_call: TRBV3-1/TRBV3-2
cdr3_aa: CASSQVQGSYTF
cdr3_nt: TGTGCCAGCAGCCAAGTTCAGGGGAGCTACACCTTC

clone_size: NA
j_call: TRBJ1-6
d_call: TRBD1
v_call: TRBV5-6
cdr3_aa: CASSLVGQGINSPLHF
cdr3_nt: TGTGCCAGCAGCTTGGTCGGACAGGGGATAAATTCACCCCTCCACTTT

clone_size: NA
j_call: TRBJ1-2
d_call: NA
v_call: TRBV18
cdr3_aa: CASSPGTKDGYTF
cdr3_nt: TGTGCCAGCTCCCCCGGGACTAAAGATGGCTACACCTTC

clone_size: NA
j_call: TRBJ2-5
d_call: NA
v_call: TRBV18
cdr3_aa: CASSPPRPGETQYF
cdr3_nt: TGTGCCAGCTCACCACCCCGGCCGGGGGAGACCCAGTACTTC

clone_size: NA
j_call: TRBJ2-7
d_call: TRBD1
v_call: TRBV19
cdr3_aa: CASSTTSGTGGGEQYF
cdr3_nt: TGTGCCAGTAGTACCACATCCGGGACAGGGGGGGGCGAGCAGTACTTC

clone_size: NA
j_call: TRBJ2-2
d_call: TRBD2
v_call: TRBV4-1
cdr3_aa: CASSQQGLAGGPATGELFF
cdr3_nt: TGCGCCAGCAGCCAGCAAGGGCTAGCGGGAGGGCCGGCCACCGGGGAGCTGTTTTTT

clone_size: NA
j_call: TRBJ2-7
d_call: NA
v_call: TRBV5-1
cdr3_aa: CASSLERTASFEQYF
cdr3_nt: TGCGCCAGCAGCTTGGAAAGGACAGCGTCGTTTGAGCAGTACTTC

clone_size: NA
j_call: TRBJ1-1
d_call: NA
v_call: TRBV27
cdr3_aa: CASSQRWNTEAFF
cdr3_nt: TGTGCCAGCAGTCAGAGGTGGAACACTGAAGCTTTCTTT

clone_size: NA
j_call: TRBJ2-1
d_call: NA
v_call: TRBV18
cdr3_aa: CASSPPPGYNEQFF
cdr3_nt: TGTGCCAGCTCACCCCCGCCAGGGTACAATGAGCAGTTCTTC

clone_size: NA
j_call: TRBJ1-2
d_call: TRBD1
v_call: TRBV30
cdr3_aa: CAWSVQGDSYGYTF
cdr3_nt: TGTGCCTGGAGTGTACAGGGGGATAGCTATGGCTACACCTTC